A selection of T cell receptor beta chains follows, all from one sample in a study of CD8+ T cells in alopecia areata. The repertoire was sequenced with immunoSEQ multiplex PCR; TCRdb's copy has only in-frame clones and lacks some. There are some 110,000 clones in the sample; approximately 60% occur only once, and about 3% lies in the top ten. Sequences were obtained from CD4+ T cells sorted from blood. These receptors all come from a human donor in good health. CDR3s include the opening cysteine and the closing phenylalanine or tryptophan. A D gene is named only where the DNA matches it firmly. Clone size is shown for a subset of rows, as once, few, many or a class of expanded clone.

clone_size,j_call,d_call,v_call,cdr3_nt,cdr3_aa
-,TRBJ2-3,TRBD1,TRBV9,TGTGCCAGCACCCAGGACAGGGGAACAGATACGCAGTATTTT,CASTQDRGTDTQYF
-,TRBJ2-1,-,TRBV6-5,TGTGCCAGCAGTCAGGGATCCTACAATGAGCAGTTCTTC,CASSQGSYNEQFF
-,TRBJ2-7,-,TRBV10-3,TGTGCCATAGCGGCAGGGAACTACGAGCAGTACTTC,CAIAAGNYEQYF
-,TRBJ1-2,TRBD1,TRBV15,TGTGCCACCAGCGGGGGACAGGGGAACTATGGCTACACCTTC,CATSGGQGNYGYTF
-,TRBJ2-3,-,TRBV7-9,TGTGCCAGCAGCTTAGAAGGGGGCACAGATACGCAGTATTTT,CASSLEGGTDTQYF
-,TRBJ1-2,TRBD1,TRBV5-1,TGCGCCAGCAGCTCCGACAGGGTAGGCTATGGCTACACCTTC,CASSSDRVGYGYTF
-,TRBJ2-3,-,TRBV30,TGTGCCTGCGGACCACAGGGCAAGAGCACAGATACGCAGTATTTT,CACGPQGKSTDTQYF
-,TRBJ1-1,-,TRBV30,TGTGCCTGGGAAACACGGGCAGGATGGTCCACTGAAGCTTTCTTT,CAWETRAGWSTEAFF
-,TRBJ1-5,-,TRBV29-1,TGCAGCGTTGGCCGGGGGGCCCTCCAGCCCCAGCATTTT,CSVGRGALQPQHF
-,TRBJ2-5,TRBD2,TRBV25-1,TGTGCCAGCAGTGGTAGCGGGGGGGCGGAGACCCAGTACTTC,CASSGSGGAETQYF
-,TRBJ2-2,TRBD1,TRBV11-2,TGTGCCAGCAGCCGTCGAGGACAGGGACGGTGGGGGGAGCTGTTTTTT,CASSRRGQGRWGELFF
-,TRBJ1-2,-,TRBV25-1,TGTGCCAGCAAAGGACAGAACTATGGCTACACCTTC,CASKGQNYGYTF
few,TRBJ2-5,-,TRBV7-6,TGTGCCAGCAGCTTAGTACCCCCCCTAGGGGGAGAGACCCAGTACTTC,CASSLVPPLGGETQYF
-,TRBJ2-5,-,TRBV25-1,TGTGCCAGCAAGGGGAGCGGCTGGGAGACCCAGTACTTC,CASKGSGWETQYF
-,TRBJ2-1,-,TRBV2,TGTGCCAGCAAGGCAGGGGGGGCCTACAATGAGCAGTTCTTC,CASKAGGAYNEQFF